The 2 T cell receptor beta chains below come from one sample, sequenced in a study of blood T cells in healthy people across ages. Alongside a J-beta primer mix, a sample-barcoded 5' primer served in a second PCR lasting 7 to 11 cycles. TCRdb re-analysed the 5' RACE reads in MiXCR, keeping a single row per CDR3 protein. The repertoire holds 800,000 to 950,000 distinct CDR3 sequences, with 25% to 35% as singletons. Another study also made use of these data, one on T cells of mothers and their children.

The sequenced sample consisted of blood. These receptors came from a woman in her 40s in good health.

Concerning this clonotype itself: At one boundary the junction diverges from the germline segment, which might be a read error. The gene calls are TRBV28 and TRBJ2-5; D gene uncertain. The J call may not be correct, given that the DNA end is closer to TRBJ2-7. The CDR3 is 12 amino acids. Germline CDR1 reads MDHEN; CDR2 reads SYDVKM. The CDR3 nucleotides read TGTGCTAGCAGGACGTATTGCCACGAGCAGTACTTC. Its protein product is CASRTYCHEQYF.

This clonotype was picked up a small number of times. In DNA, the CDR3 is TGTGCCAGCAGCGTAGATCTGGGGGCATCGGGCTACACCTTC. Amino acid sequence: CASSVDLGASGYTF. This chain uses TRBV9 with TRBJ1-2; D possibly corresponds to TRBD1 (6 bases). In germline, CDR1 is SGDLS, CDR2 YYNGEE. V was shortened by 0 bases and J by 8 bases, with 14 bases between the two germline ends. The CDR3 has 14 amino acids.